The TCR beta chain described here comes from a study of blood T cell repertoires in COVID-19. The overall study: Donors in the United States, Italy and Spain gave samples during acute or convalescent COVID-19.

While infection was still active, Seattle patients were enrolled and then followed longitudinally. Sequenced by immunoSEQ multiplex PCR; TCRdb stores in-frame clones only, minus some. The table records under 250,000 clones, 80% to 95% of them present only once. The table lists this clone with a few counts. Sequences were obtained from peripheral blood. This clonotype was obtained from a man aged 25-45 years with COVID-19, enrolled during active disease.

The CDR3 region is CASSLGRDRRTYEQYF. DNA for the CDR3: TGCGCCAGCAGCTTGGGCCGGGACAGGAGAACCTACGAGCAGTACTTC. V is TRBV5-1 and J is TRBJ2-7; TRBD1 aligns across 8 bases. With 0 bases clipped from V and 2 bases from J, the junction kept 7 bases outside the gene matches. Per germline, CDR1 SGHRS and CDR2 YFSETQ. The CDR3 is 16 amino acids.